A single sample is the source of the 10 T cell receptor beta chains below, sequenced in a study of blood T cell repertoires in COVID-19. TCRdb keeps only in-frame clones here, not all; method: immunoSEQ multiplex PCR. The table has 46,000 or so clones, approximately 86% seen once. Input material: peripheral blood. These receptors were collected from a man aged 55 to 70 with active or convalescent COVID-19.

The rearrangement uses TRBV5-1 and TRBJ1-1; D is possibly TRBD1 (6 bases). Germline-derived CDR1 and CDR2 are SGHRS and YFSETQ. Deletions cut 4 bases from V and 1 base from J, with 11 bases between. This CDR3 spans 14 amino acids. The chain's CDR3 is CASSPGDTNTEAFF. Written as DNA, the CDR3 is TGCGCCAGCAGCCCAGGGGACACGAACACTGAAGCTTTCTTT.

The V and J genes are TRBV28 and TRBJ2-7, with D tentatively TRBD2 (6 bases). The CDR3 runs 16 residues. Trimming took 4 bases from V and 0 from J, leaving 16 bases between them. The germline V gene has CDR1 MDHEN and CDR2 SYDVKM. The CDR3 DNA sequence: TGTGCCAGCAGTTCACCCGGGACTGTGAGCTCCTACGAGCAGTACTTC. It yields the protein CASSSPGTVSSYEQYF.

This chain connects TRBV7-9 to TRBJ1-6; possibly TRBD1 for D (6 bases). CDR1 SEHNR and CDR2 FQNEAQ come from the germline V gene (reference sequence). V shed 1 base and J shed 0 bases, with 13 bases lying between them. This CDR3 region has 18 residues. The DNA for the CDR3 is TGTGCCAGCAGCTTAGGCGACAGGTTCAGCTCCTATAATTCACCCCTCCACTTT. This encodes CASSLGDRFSSYNSPLHF. The complete variable domain, with remaining parts taken from reference TRBV7-9 and TRBJ1-6, reads DTGVSQNPRHKITKRGQNVTFRCDPISEHNRLYWYRQTLGQGPEFLTYFQNEAQLEKSRLLSDRFSAERPKGSFSTLEIQRTEQGDSAMYLCASSLGDRFSSYNSPLHFGNGTRLTVT.

The gene calls are TRBV4-2 and TRBJ2-5, with D perhaps matching TRBD2 (6 bases). The CDR3 totals 14 residues. In germline, CDR1 is LGHNA, CDR2 YNFKEQ. V was clipped by 0 bases and J by 7 bases, with 12 bases between them. CDR3 bases: TGTGCCAGCAGCCAAGATCAGGCCGGGGGGACCCAGTACTTC. It is translated as CASSQDQAGGTQYF.

This clone was seen only a few times. The CDR3 DNA sequence: TGTGCCATCAGTGAGTTCGTTCGGACTAGCACAGATACGCAGTATTTT. This translates into CAISEFVRTSTDTQYF. The V gene is TRBV10-3, the J gene TRBJ2-3, with D possibly TRBD2 on 5 matching bases. V lost 1 base, J lost 0 bases, and 11 bases lay in between. CDR3 size: 16 residues. Germline CDR1 ENHRY, CDR2 SYGVKD.

The V call is TRBV7-8, the J call TRBJ2-7; TRBD1 aligns across 10 bases. The CDR3 loop spans 17 amino acids. The junction had 7 bases not matched to a gene; V was cut back by 1 base and J by 1 base. Germline V lookup: CDR1 SGHVS, CDR2 FQNEAQ. The DNA for the CDR3 is TGTGCCAGCAGCTTAGAAGGTTCGGGACAGGGGTCCTACGAGCAGTACTTC. Its translation: CASSLEGSGQGSYEQYF.

This chain connects TRBV7-2 to TRBJ1-5, with 7 bases lining up with TRBD1. Trimming cost V 4 bases and J 4 bases; bases outside gene matches: 1. There are 13 residues in the CDR3. Germline loops: CDR1 SGHTA, CDR2 FQGNSA. CDR3 bases: TGTGCCAGCAGCTCACAGGGGAATCAGCCCCAGCATTTT. Amino acids: CASSSQGNQPQHF. The whole variable domain, filled in from reference TRBV7-2 and TRBJ1-5, reads GAGVSQSPSNKVTEKGKDVELRCDPISGHTALYWYRQSLGQGLEFLIYFQGNSAPDKSGLPSDRFSAERTGGSVSTLTIQRTQQEDSAVYLCASSSQGNQPQHFGDGTRLSIL.

This clone showed up just once. This chain connects TRBV5-4 to TRBJ2-3, with 7 nucleotides matching TRBD2. V lost 2 bases, J lost 3 bases, and 9 bases stayed unmatched. This CDR3 is built from 16 residues. Germline V gene sequence: CDR1 SGHNT, CDR2 YYREEE (reference sequence). For the CDR3, the DNA is TGTGCCAGCAGCTTTAGAGCGGGGTTGGGGACAGATACGCAGTATTTT. This translates into CASSFRAGLGTDTQYF.

The chain couples TRBV6-5 to TRBJ1-4; D call uncertain. CDR3 size: 14 residues. V was shortened by 6 bases and J by 7 bases, with 15 bases between the two germline ends. Germline CDR1 and CDR2: MNHEY and SVGAGI. CDR3 loop: CASSTSNGGEKLFF. DNA of the CDR3: TGTGCCAGCAGCACCTCTAATGGTGGTGAAAAACTGTTTTTT.

The DNA of the CDR3 is TGTGCCAGCAGCATGGGACAGTATAATTCACCCCTCCACTTT. Amino acids: CASSMGQYNSPLHF. The V and J genes are TRBV6-4 and TRBJ1-6; 7 bases fit TRBD1. Germline V gene sequence: CDR1 MRHNA, CDR2 SNTAGT. There are 14 residues in the CDR3. V trimming: 6 bases; J trimming: 4 bases; junction bases outside the gene matches: 3.